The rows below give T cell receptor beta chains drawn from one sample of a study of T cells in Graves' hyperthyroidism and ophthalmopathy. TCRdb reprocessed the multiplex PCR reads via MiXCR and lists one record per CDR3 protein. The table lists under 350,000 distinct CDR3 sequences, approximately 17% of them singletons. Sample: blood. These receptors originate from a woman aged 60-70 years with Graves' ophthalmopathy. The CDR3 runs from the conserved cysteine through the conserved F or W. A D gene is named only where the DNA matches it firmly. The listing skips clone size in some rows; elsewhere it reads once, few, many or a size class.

CASSLYQGGSLPEQYF	TGCGCCAGCAGCTTGTACCAGGGCGGTAGTCTCCCCGAGCAGTACTTC	.	TRBV5-1	TRBJ2-7	many
CASRRGGWRTEAFF	TGTGCCAGCCGGCGGGGGGGTTGGCGCACTGAAGCTTTCTTT	.	TRBV5-6	TRBJ1-1	few
CASSQRTGGQFF	TGTGCCAGCAGCCAAAGGACAGGGGGGCAGTTCTTC	TRBD1	TRBV6-1	TRBJ2-1	few
CASSYSLFFGAGGVAEAFF	TGTGCCAGCAGTTACTCGTTATTTTTCGGGGCGGGTGGGGTGGCTGAAGCTTTCTTT	.	TRBV6-5	TRBJ1-1	many
CASSLMRPGMETQYF	TGCGCCAGCAGCTTGATGCGGCCAGGGATGGAGACCCAGTACTTC	.	TRBV5-1	TRBJ2-5	.
CASSLVQGSGNTIYF	TGTGCCAGCAGCTTAGTCCAGGGTTCTGGAAACACCATATATTTT	.	TRBV7-2	TRBJ1-3	many
CASSPHGGNSGANVLTF	TGTGCCAGCTCACCACACGGGGGTAACTCTGGGGCCAACGTCCTGACTTTC	.	TRBV18	TRBJ2-6	.
CASSVGGKGEQFF	TGTGCCAGCAGCGTAGGGGGGAAGGGTGAGCAGTTCTTC	.	TRBV9	TRBJ2-1	many
CASSLTGNEQYF	TGTGCCAGCAGCTTGACAGGGAACGAGCAGTACTTC	.	TRBV5-4	TRBJ2-7	.
CATSWGSNTGELFF	TGTGCCACCAGCTGGGGTTCGAACACCGGGGAGCTGTTTTTT	.	TRBV15	TRBJ2-2	few
CASSPPNRPSTDTQYF	TGTGCCAGCAGCCCACCCAACCGTCCGAGCACAGATACGCAGTATTTT	.	TRBV5-5	TRBJ2-3	.